This T cell receptor (beta chain) was sequenced during a study of monozygotic twins with inflammatory bowel disease. Notes on the study in general: Compared with healthy co-twins, IBD patients showed reduced TCRbeta repertoire diversity by inverse Simpson. Fewer shared clonotypes with others were found in IBD patients than in healthy twins, especially with disease activity.

Details on this clonotype: Its matching antigen is unknown.

TCRdb reworked the 5' RACE reads into one entry per CDR3 protein, no DNA. The listing contains about 110,000 distinct CDR3 sequences. The sequence was collected from a human donor with ulcerative colitis or Crohn's disease, or a healthy co-twin of an affected twin (not recorded which). Specimen: blood.

The CDR3 here is CASSFGGNGEQYF. This chain links TRBV27 with TRBJ2-7; TCRdb returns TRBD2, unconfirmable since there is no DNA. Germline CDR1 reads MNHEY; CDR2 reads SMNVEV (reference sequence). This CDR3 has 13 residues.